This passage covers 17 T cell receptor beta chains from one sample sequenced in a study of CD8 T cells in ankylosing spondylitis. Notes on the study in general: Ankylosing spondylitis blood appeared to be characterized by a TCR beta motif of roughly eight highly homologous variants.

TCRdb redid the calling of the 5' RACE reads with MiXCR, one entry per CDR3 protein. The table shows about 340,000 distinct CDR3 sequences, with approximately 8.2% occurring only once. What these receptors recognize is not known. Sequenced sample: blood, either unsorted or a sorted T cell fraction (not recorded which). The receptors were sampled from a male donor with ankylosing spondylitis.

The chain carries TRBV7-9 and TRBJ2-1, with 10 nucleotides matching TRBD2. The CDR3 covers 17 residues. Germline assignment: CDR1 SEHNR and CDR2 FQNEAQ (reference sequence). V trimming: 5 bases; J trimming: 4 bases; junction bases outside the gene matches: 11. CDR3 amino acids: CASSKRSSGRPYNEQFF. Here the CDR3 DNA reads TGTGCCAGCAGCAAGAGGTCTAGCGGGAGACCATACAATGAGCAGTTCTTC. Full variable domain (missing parts from reference TRBV7-9 and TRBJ2-1): DTGVSQNPRHKITKRGQNVTFRCDPISEHNRLYWYRQTLGQGPEFLTYFQNEAQLEKSRLLSDRFSAERPKGSFSTLEIQRTEQGDSAMYLCASSKRSSGRPYNEQFFGPGTRLTVL.

V is TRBV7-3 and J is TRBJ2-1, with D unresolved. CDR3 length equals 17 residues. Germline CDR1 and CDR2: SGHTA and FQGTGA. Deletions cut 4 bases from V and 0 bases from J, with 16 bases between. CDR3 loop: CASSYDVLGSSYNEQFF. The CDR3 DNA is TGTGCCAGCAGCTATGATGTCCTGGGTAGCTCCTACAATGAGCAGTTCTTC.

The chain uses TRBV5-1 and TRBJ2-5; 7 bases line up with TRBD2. The CDR3 extends over 16 amino acids. Germline V gene lookup returns CDR1 SGHRS and CDR2 YFSETQ. V lost 0 bases to trimming and J lost 5 bases; unmatched junction nucleotides: 10. The CDR3 DNA reads as TGCGCCAGCAGCTTGGCCGTCGGCGGGAGAATCGAGACCCAGTACTTC. Translated, it gives CASSLAVGGRIETQYF. The full variable domain, with the rest looked up from reference TRBV5-1 and TRBJ2-5, is KAGVTQTPRYLIKTRGQQVTLSCSPISGHRSVSWYQQTPGQGLQFLFEYFSETQRNKGNFPGRFSGRQFSNSRSEMNVSTLELGDSALYLCASSLAVGGRIETQYFGPGTRLLVL.

The chain joins TRBV29-1 to TRBJ2-7; perhaps D is TRBD1 or TRBD2 (5 bases each). CDR1 is SQVTM, CDR2 ANQGSEA, per germline. Trimming removed 6 bases at V and 2 bases at J, with 11 bases between. This CDR3 region has 12 residues. The CDR3 here is CSVRDGAYEQYF. Written as DNA, the CDR3 is TGCAGCGTCAGGGACGGGGCCTACGAGCAGTACTTC.

The rearrangement links TRBV7-3 to TRBJ1-1, with D possibly TRBD1 on 5 matching bases. Looked up from germline, CDR1 is SGHTA and CDR2 is FQGTGA. CDR3 length equals 16 residues. Trimming shortened V by 1 base and J by 3 bases, and 15 bases separated the two germline ends. The chain's CDR3 is CASSLIPVGGDTEAFF. The CDR3 region has the DNA TGTGCCAGCAGCTTAATCCCGGTCGGGGGAGACACTGAAGCTTTCTTT. Supplemented by reference TRBV7-3 and TRBJ1-1, the full variable domain reads GAGVSQTPSNKVTEKGKYVELRCDPISGHTALYWYRQSLGQGPEFLIYFQGTGAADDSGLPNDRFFAVRPEGSVSTLKIQRTERGDSAVYLCASSLIPVGGDTEAFFGQGTRLTVV.

The chain couples TRBV4-1 to TRBJ1-6, with D maybe TRBD1 (5 bases). CDR3 size: 15 residues. The V and J ends lost 3 bases and 5 bases respectively, with 11 bases between them. CDR1 MGHRA and CDR2 YSYEKL come from the germline V gene. This CDR3 is CASSQGEGDNSPLHF. CDR3 nucleotides: TGCGCCAGCAGCCAGGGGGAAGGGGATAATTCACCCCTCCACTTT.

The table lists this clonotype with a few counts. The CDR3 spells CASRVMGETQYF. Here the CDR3 DNA reads TGTGCCAGCAGGGTCATGGGGGAGACCCAGTACTTC. V usage is TRBV2 and J usage is TRBJ2-5; D unclear. Deletions cut 6 bases from V and 5 bases from J, with 10 bases between. Per germline, CDR1 SNHLY and CDR2 FYNNEI. The CDR3 runs 12 residues.

This clonotype was observed a few times. This sequence joins TRBV30 and TRBJ1-1, with TRBD1 identical over 9 bases. This CDR3 is built from 16 residues. Germline V gene data show CDR1 as GTSNPN and CDR2 as SVGIG (reference sequence). V lost 3 bases, J lost 0 bases, and 8 bases stayed unmatched. The CDR3, as DNA: TGTGCCTGGAGCGGAGGGACAGGGTCTATGAACACTGAAGCTTTCTTT. It is translated as CAWSGGTGSMNTEAFF.

This clonotype has just a few counts. The genes are TRBV5-1 and TRBJ2-5, with D hard to call. Germline lookup yields CDR1 SGHRS and CDR2 YFSETQ. The CDR3 is 14 residues long. Trimming pared 5 bases from V and 0 bases from J, leaving 11 bases between. CDR3 coding DNA: TGCGCCAGCAGTTTCGGTGGGTACCAAGAGACCCAGTACTTC. This translates into CASSFGGYQETQYF.

The table lists this clonotype with a few counts. The genes are TRBV7-2 and TRBJ2-7; 7 nucleotides line up with TRBD1. The J segment lost 3 bases and the V segment lost 5 bases, leaving 7 bases of the junction unmatched. Looked up from germline, CDR1 is SGHTA and CDR2 is FQGNSA. The CDR3 length is 14 residues. The CDR3 loop reads CASSLGQRNYEQYF. CDR3 sequence (DNA): TGTGCCAGCAGCCTGGGACAGCGAAACTACGAGCAGTACTTC.

This clonotype was seen a few times. The J gene is TRBJ1-2, the V gene TRBV7-9; D not resolved. V shed 5 bases and J shed 4 bases, with 8 bases lying between them. The length of the CDR3 is 12 residues. Germline lookup yields CDR1 SEHNR and CDR2 FQNEAQ (reference sequence). CDR3 loop: CASSLALYGYTF. As DNA, the CDR3 is TGTGCCAGCAGCCTGGCTCTCTATGGCTACACCTTC. Filled out from reference TRBV7-9 and TRBJ1-2, the complete variable domain reads DTGVSQNPRHKITKRGQNVTFRCDPISEHNRLYWYRQTLGQGPEFLTYFQNEAQLEKSRLLSDRFSAERPKGSFSTLEIQRTEQGDSAMYLCASSLALYGYTFGSGTRLTVV.

The CDR3 nucleotides read TGCGCCAGCAGCTTGGATAGCGGGGGATCCTACAATGAGCAGTTCTTC. This codes for CASSLDSGGSYNEQFF. This chain joins TRBV5-1 and TRBJ2-1; 9 nucleotides agree with TRBD2. The CDR3 extends over 16 amino acids. After removal of 0 bases from V and 1 base from J, the junction contained 2 bases not matched to a gene. Germline CDR1 is SGHRS and CDR2 is YFSETQ. The full variable domain, in which reference TRBV5-1 and TRBJ2-1 provide the parts outside the CDR3, is KAGVTQTPRYLIKTRGQQVTLSCSPISGHRSVSWYQQTPGQGLQFLFEYFSETQRNKGNFPGRFSGRQFSNSRSEMNVSTLELGDSALYLCASSLDSGGSYNEQFFGPGTRLTVL.

This clonotype was found many times. The chain carries TRBV7-9 and TRBJ1-2; no clear D. V lost 0 bases, J lost 7 bases, and 9 bases lay in between. From germline, CDR1 is SEHNR and CDR2 FQNEAQ (reference sequence). The CDR3 runs 13 residues. In nucleotides, the CDR3 is TGTGCCAGCAGCTTAGCTGCGCGGGGTGGCTACACCTTC. It yields the protein CASSLAARGGYTF.

The sample holds a few counts of this clonotype. The V gene is TRBV4-2, the J gene TRBJ2-1, with 11 nucleotides matching TRBD2. This CDR3 region has 16 residues. J lost 7 bases, V lost 4 bases, and 9 bases had no gene match. The germline V gene encodes CDR1 LGHNA and CDR2 YNFKEQ. The CDR3 DNA sequence: TGTGCCAGCAGCCGCCGACTAGCGGGATACTTGAATGAGCAGTTCTTC. Residues: CASSRRLAGYLNEQFF.

A few counts support this clonotype. The V gene is TRBV5-1, the J gene TRBJ2-3; TRBD2 aligns across 9 bases. The CDR3 loop spans 15 amino acids. Trimming removed 7 bases from V and 3 bases from J; junction bases left unmatched: 9. Germline V gives CDR1 SGHRS, CDR2 YFSETQ. CDR3 sequence: CASRPGSGSTDTQYF. For the CDR3, the DNA is TGCGCCAGCCGCCCGGGTAGCGGGAGTACAGATACGCAGTATTTT.

This clonotype was seen a few times. This sequence joins TRBV5-1 and TRBJ2-1; D perhaps matches TRBD1 (5 bases). Trimming pared 4 bases from V and 4 bases from J, leaving 24 bases between. The V gene's germline CDR1 is SGHRS and CDR2 YFSETQ. The CDR3 runs 18 residues. The CDR3 spells CASSNLHSTGFLYNEQFF. CDR3 DNA sequence: TGCGCCAGCAGCAACCTCCACTCCACAGGATTTCTTTACAATGAGCAGTTCTTC. Complete variable domain (other parts from reference TRBV5-1 and TRBJ2-1): KAGVTQTPRYLIKTRGQQVTLSCSPISGHRSVSWYQQTPGQGLQFLFEYFSETQRNKGNFPGRFSGRQFSNSRSEMNVSTLELGDSALYLCASSNLHSTGFLYNEQFFGPGTRLTVL.

This clonotype was seen more than once but under ten times. The rearrangement uses TRBV9 and TRBJ2-2; D remains unclear. Trimming removed 4 bases from V and 3 bases from J, with 16 bases in between. The CDR3 extends over 16 amino acids. Looked up from germline, CDR1 is SGDLS and CDR2 is YYNGEE. Here the CDR3 DNA reads TGTGCCAGCAGCTCAGACTGGGTACTTTACACCGGGGAGCTGTTTTTT. Protein sequence: CASSSDWVLYTGELFF.